This paragraph covers one T cell receptor (beta chain) sequence. Other DNA sequences in the same sample also yield this CDR3. Participant-given clinical history determined each cohort assignment. Trimming removed 3 bases from V and 1 base from J, with 7 bases in between. The CDR3 sequence is 13 residues long. These data belong to a study of blood T cell repertoires in COVID-19. The overall study: The United States, Italy and Spain were the sources of the acute and convalescent COVID-19 samples.

Original data processing: Cell counts per sample came from amplifying reference gene primers. Clones were read by immunoSEQ multiplex PCR, and TCRdb kept only the in-frame ones, dropping some. D and trimming come from the DNA, and the V and J calls and clone size come from that table. Seen here are about 160,000 clones, roughly 80% observed once, and the top ten hold roughly 3.4%. The chain is built from TRBV12-3 or TRBV12-4 and TRBJ2-7; possibly TRBD1 for D (6 bases). Sequencing input: PBMCs or T cells enriched from blood (not recorded which). The sequence was collected from a woman aged 55 to 70 who had recovered from COVID-19. The CDR3 nucleotides read TGTGCCAGCAGTTTTCAGGGGTCCTACGAGCAGTACTTC. Its protein is CASSFQGSYEQYF.